This record looks at one T cell receptor (beta chain) sequence and its context. The target antigen is unknown. CDR1 and CDR2 from the germline V gene are LNHDA and SQIVND (reference sequence). This CDR3 has 13 amino acids. V lost 3 bases and J lost 4, with 7 bases in between. This entry is derived from a study of post-analysis software for immune sequencing data. Looking at the study overall: In terms of disease course, relapsing-remitting, secondary progressive and progressive-relapsing multiple sclerosis were included. Study results and caveats: Compared with controls, patients showed significantly lower normalized Chao1 diversity. TRBV5-6, TRBV5-1 and TRBV20-1 belonged to a set of about five TRBV segments that were more frequent in patients than controls.

Presence of unique molecular identifiers characterized the TCR beta cDNA libraries. cDNA molecules numbering roughly 0.5 million came from roughly 0.93 to 9.6 million T cells. TCRdb ran MiXCR on the PCR reads and lists one entry per CDR3 protein. Among about 620,000 distinct CDR3 sequences listed, around 40% were seen once. Material for sequencing was blood. This clonotype was sampled from a girl aged 10-17 years with multiple sclerosis. V usage is TRBV19 and J usage is TRBJ1-5; D unresolved. The CDR3 DNA reads as TGTGCCAGTAGTATTAGCGCGAATCAGCCCCAGCATTTT. Translating gives CASSISANQPQHF. Full variable domain (rest looked up from reference TRBV19 and TRBJ1-5): DGGITQSPKYLFRKEGQNVTLSCEQNLNHDAMYWYRQDPGQGLRLIYYSQIVNDFQKGDIAEGYSVSREKKESFPLTVTSAQKNPTAFYLCASSISANQPQHFGDGTRLSIL.